One and the same sample provided the 5 T cell receptor beta chains below, sequenced in a study of cytomegalovirus exposure and HLA in healthy donors. The PCR had 60 Vbeta and 13 Jbeta primers. Assay: immunoSEQ multiplex PCR; the TCRdb copy retains only in-frame clones and omits some. Found here are around 120,000 clones; the top ten clones hold about 0.59%. The sequenced sample consisted of PBMCs. The receptors come from a man between 45 and 60 years old in good health and CMV-seronegative.

This rearrangement joins TRBV4-1 to TRBJ1-4; TRBD1 agrees at 9 bases. This CDR3 comprises 13 residues. V was clipped by 8 bases and J by 10 bases; unmatched bases: 8. Germline V gives CDR1 MGHRA, CDR2 YSYEKL. The CDR3 DNA reads as TGCGCCAGCCAAAGGGGACAGGGTGGAAAACTGTTTTTT. This codes for CASQRGQGGKLFF.

The V and J genes are TRBV4-3 and TRBJ2-3; no clear D. The length of the CDR3 is 13 residues. The V end lost 0 bases, the J end lost 9 bases, and 10 bases lay between the germline ends. Germline V gene lookup returns CDR1 LGHNA and CDR2 YSLEER. The CDR3 reads CASSQDRTETQYF. CDR3 in DNA: TGCGCCAGCAGCCAAGATCGAACTGAGACGCAGTATTTT.

The V call is TRBV19, the J call TRBJ2-7, with 7 positions matching TRBD2. CDR3 length: 14 amino acids. Trimming cost V 4 bases and J 2 bases; bases outside gene matches: 5. The germline V gene has CDR1 LNHDA and CDR2 SQIVND (reference sequence). The CDR3 loop is CASSTSGGPYEQYF. The CDR3 nucleotides read TGTGCCAGTAGTACCTCGGGGGGACCCTACGAGCAGTACTTC.

This chain joins TRBV15 and TRBJ2-5, with a possible D match to TRBD1 (6 bases). The J call is in doubt because the DNA end fits TRBJ2-7 better. Germline CDR1 LNHNV, CDR2 YYDKDF (reference sequence). CDR3 length equals 13 residues. The CDR3 spells CATSRDRSYEQYF. The CDR3 bases are TGTGCCACCAGCAGGGACAGAAGCTACGAGCAGTACTTC.

The J gene is TRBJ1-1, the V gene TRBV10-3; TRBD1 might be the D (5 bases). V lost 1 base, J lost 5 bases, and 11 bases lay in between. The V gene's germline CDR1 is ENHRY and CDR2 SYGVKD. The CDR3 has 14 amino acids. The CDR3 reads CAISEYVGGTEAFF. The CDR3 DNA is TGTGCCATCAGTGAGTACGTGGGGGGGACTGAAGCTTTCTTT.